Reported below is one T cell receptor (beta chain). This sample is drawn from a study of blood T cell repertoires in COVID-19. Using immunoSEQ multiplex PCR, the repertoire was profiled, and TCRdb retains in-frame clones only, with some absent. This sample has approximately 100,000 clones, with about 91% found just once. The CDR3 has 17 residues. Germline loops: CDR1 SGHTS, CDR2 YDEGEE. With 5 bases clipped from V and 4 bases from J, the junction kept 8 bases outside the gene matches. This clonotype was sampled from a human donor in a cohort sampled during active COVID-19. Specimen: peripheral blood. The V call is TRBV5-8, the J call TRBJ2-2, with 13 nucleotides matching TRBD2. This CDR3 is CASSHRLAGGSTGELFF. DNA of the CDR3: TGTGCCAGCAGTCACCGACTAGCGGGGGGCTCCACCGGGGAGCTGTTTTTT.